The 7 T cell receptor beta chains reported below all come from one sample, sequenced in a study of a mutant IDH1 vaccine in newly diagnosed glioma. Time point: baseline, week 1 (first vaccination visit). Stated treatment: pre-vaccination baseline after standard-of-care therapy. Repertoires were generated with immunoSEQ multiplex PCR, while TCRdb's copy carries only in-frame clones and drops some. Of roughly 84,000 clones in the sample, roughly four fifths were seen once. Here the sequenced sample was PBMCs, taken from a glioma patient treated with radiotherapy, temozolomide or both. These receptors were collected from a man aged 35 to 55 with glioma. Some clones in this sample may be carry-over from other donors' samples.

The chain links TRBV5-4 to TRBJ2-3, with D maybe TRBD1 (5 bases). This CDR3 is 14 amino acids long. Germline V lookup: CDR1 SGHNT, CDR2 YYREEE (reference sequence). Trimming removed 0 bases at V and 4 bases at J, with 9 bases between. The CDR3 DNA reads as TGTGCCAGCAGCTTGGGGCAGGGCTCAGATACGCAGTATTTT. Translation gives CASSLGQGSDTQYF.

The gene calls are TRBV7-9 and TRBJ2-4, with D perhaps TRBD2 (5 bases). CDR3 length equals 17 residues. V was shortened by 3 bases and J by 4 bases, with 19 bases between the two germline ends. Germline V gives CDR1 SEHNR, CDR2 FQNEAQ (reference sequence). DNA of the CDR3: TGTGCCAGCAGCTTCATCCTCGGTGAGGGTCCAAAAAACATTCAGTACTTC. As protein: CASSFILGEGPKNIQYF.

In DNA, the CDR3 is TGTGCCAGCAGCTTAGAGTCTCCCTCTGGAAACACCATATATTTT. Translated: CASSLESPSGNTIYF. V and J are TRBV7-9 and TRBJ1-3; D gene ambiguous. Germline CDR1 is SEHNR and CDR2 is FQNEAQ (reference sequence). The V end was cut by 1 base, the J end by 0 bases, with 7 bases between. The CDR3 is 15 amino acids.

In its sample, this clone was seen once. The chain joins TRBV9 to TRBJ1-2, with 12 bases that match TRBD1. This CDR3 has 15 residues. V lost 2 bases, J lost 3 bases, and 2 bases stayed unmatched. The V gene's germline CDR1 is SGDLS and CDR2 YYNGEE. The DNA of the CDR3 is TGTGCCAGCAGCGTCCGGGACAGGGGGCACTATGGCTACACCTTC. This translates into CASSVRDRGHYGYTF. Full variable domain (missing parts from reference TRBV9 and TRBJ1-2): DSGVTQTPKHLITATGQRVTLRCSPRSGDLSVYWYQQSLDQGLQFLIQYYNGEERAKGNILERFSAQQFPDLHSELNLSSLELGDSALYFCASSVRDRGHYGYTFGSGTRLTVV.

The chain recombines TRBV2 with TRBJ1-4; 8 bases are shared with TRBD1. Germline CDR1 and CDR2: SNHLY and FYNNEI. CDR3 length: 14 residues. With 6 bases clipped from V and 7 bases from J, the junction kept 7 bases outside the gene matches. Here the CDR3 DNA reads TGTGCCAGCAGGGAGACAGGGGTGCCTGAAAAACTGTTTTTT. Residues: CASRETGVPEKLFF.

Of note for this clone: Its ends do not fully match the called genes, so a read error is possible. The CDR3 loop is CASSQDRFAGLSLF. The CDR3 nucleotides read TGCGCCAGCAGCCAAGATCGGTTTGCGGGACTAAGCCTCTTT. This chain connects TRBV4-1 to TRBJ1-6, with D perhaps TRBD1 (5 bases). CDR1 and CDR2 from the germline V gene are MGHRA and YSYEKL. CDR3 length: 14 amino acids.

V gene TRBV5-1 combines with J gene TRBJ2-1; 9 bases are shared with TRBD1. Germline lookup yields CDR1 SGHRS and CDR2 YFSETQ. V shed 4 bases and J 3 bases; nucleotides not matched to a gene: 5. This CDR3 contains 15 residues. As DNA, the CDR3 is TGCGCCAGCAGCCCTGGACAGGGGAACTACAATGAGCAGTTCTTC. Protein product: CASSPGQGNYNEQFF.